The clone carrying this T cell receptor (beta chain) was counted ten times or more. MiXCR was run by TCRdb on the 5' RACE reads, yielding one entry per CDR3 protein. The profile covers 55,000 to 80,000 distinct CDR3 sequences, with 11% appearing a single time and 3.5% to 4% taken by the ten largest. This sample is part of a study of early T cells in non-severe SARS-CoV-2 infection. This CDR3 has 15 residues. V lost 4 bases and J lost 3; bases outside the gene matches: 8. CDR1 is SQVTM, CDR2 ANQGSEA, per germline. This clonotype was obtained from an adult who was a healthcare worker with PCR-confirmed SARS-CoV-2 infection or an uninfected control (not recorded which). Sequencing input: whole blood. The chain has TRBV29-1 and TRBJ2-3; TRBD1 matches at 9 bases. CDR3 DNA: TGCAGCGTTGCCCCCGGGACAGGGAAAACAGATACGCAGTATTTT. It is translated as CSVAPGTGKTDTQYF.